The rows below give T cell receptor beta chains drawn from one sample of a study of OX40 agonist ivuxolimab in advanced cancers. Repertoires were generated with immunoSEQ multiplex PCR, while TCRdb's copy carries only in-frame clones and drops some. The sample includes tens of thousands of clones, 89% of them seen just once. Sample: CD4+ or CD8+ T cells sorted from blood, taken in a trial of the OX40 agonist ivuxolimab. These receptors were collected from an adult with an advanced solid tumor such as melanoma, head and neck, liver or kidney cancer. The CDR3 runs from the conserved cysteine through the conserved F or W. A clone size is listed for some rows: how often the clone was seen (once, few, many), or a class if it is expanded.

.,TRBV6-5,15,TRBJ2-3,CASSYLGQVADTQYF
.,TRBV6-6,14,TRBJ2-3,CASSPGLIRDTQYF
once,TRBV5-1,14,TRBJ2-7,CASSPGHGLNEQYF
.,TRBV4-2,15,TRBJ1-5,CASSQPDRSNQPQHF
.,TRBV19,15,TRBJ2-3,CASSIWGLRTDTQYF
.,TRBV5-1,16,TRBJ2-2,CASSSRGGEGTGELFF
.,TRBV21-1,14,TRBJ2-1,CASPPHRNYNEQFF
.,TRBV2,18,TRBJ1-2,CASTRLRDRGFPMGGYTF
.,TRBV5-4,15,TRBJ2-2,CASSKGLAGVGELFF
.,TRBV2,13,TRBJ2-7,CACRDTSRWEQYF
.,TRBV10-1,14,TRBJ1-1,CASSRKRLDTEAFF
.,TRBV15,14,TRBJ2-1,CATSRLTGYNEQFF
.,TRBV18,15,TRBJ2-7,CASSPPLAGPYEQYF
.,TRBV19,17,TRBJ2-1,CASTLGLAGGNYNEQFF
.,TRBV7-9,15,TRBJ2-7,CASSPPGGAIYEQYF
.,TRBV18,13,TRBJ1-5,CASSQGPNQPQHF
.,TRBV21-1,19,TRBJ1-4,CASSNRRRQGKRANEKLFF
.,TRBV19,16,TRBJ1-5,CASCLRVPNSNQPQHF
.,TRBV28,13,TRBJ1-1,CASIQQANTEAFF
few,TRBV9,17,TRBJ2-2,CASSVRREAPNTGELFF
.,TRBV28,13,TRBJ2-2,CACRDIFTGELFF
.,TRBV7-2,15,TRBJ2-2,CASSQQGARTGELFF
.,TRBV18,16,TRBJ1-1,CASSRARSGSFVEAFF
.,TRBV5-1,13,TRBJ1-4,CASGPVPNEKLFF
.,TRBV28,15,TRBJ2-5,CASTLRGSALETQYF
once,TRBV19,11,TRBJ2-3,CASSITDTQYF
.,TRBV5-1,13,TRBJ1-1,CASSLVQGAEAFF
few,TRBV6-1,15,TRBJ1-5,CAVPGHATGNQPQHF
once,TRBV5-1,14,TRBJ1-1,CASSSQGSGTEAFF
.,TRBV28,16,TRBJ2-2,CASTTGTASGTGELFF
.,TRBV6-1,14,TRBJ1-4,CASRPGQHNEKLFF